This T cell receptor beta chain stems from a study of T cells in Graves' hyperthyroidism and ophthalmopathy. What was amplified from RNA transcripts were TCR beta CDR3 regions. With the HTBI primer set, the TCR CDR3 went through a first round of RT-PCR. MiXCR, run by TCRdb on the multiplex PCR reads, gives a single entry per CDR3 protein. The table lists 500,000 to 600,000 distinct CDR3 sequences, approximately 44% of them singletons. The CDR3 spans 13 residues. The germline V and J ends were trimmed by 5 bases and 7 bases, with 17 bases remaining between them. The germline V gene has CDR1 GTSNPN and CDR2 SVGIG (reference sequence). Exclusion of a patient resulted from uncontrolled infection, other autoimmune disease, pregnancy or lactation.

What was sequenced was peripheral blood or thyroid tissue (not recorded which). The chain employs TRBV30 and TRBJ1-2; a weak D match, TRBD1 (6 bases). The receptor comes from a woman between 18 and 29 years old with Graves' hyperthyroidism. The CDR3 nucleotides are TGTGCCTGGGCTGGCAGGGGCAGTGGTGGCTACACCTTC. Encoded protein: CAWAGRGSGGYTF.